A selection of T cell receptor beta chains follows, all from one sample in a study of blood T cell repertoires in COVID-19. The assay was immunoSEQ multiplex PCR, and TCRdb's table has in-frame clones only and misses some. This sample has over 250,000 clones, with approximately 90% found just once. The sequencing input was peripheral blood. These receptors were taken from a woman in her forties or fifties with COVID-19, enrolled during active disease. The CDR3 runs from the conserved cysteine through the conserved F or W.

>TRBV29-1|TRBJ1-5
CSGRQGNQPQHF
>TRBV18|TRBJ1-3
CASSDAWGYSGNTIYF
>TRBV1|TRBJ2-2
CTSSRLSGRLYTGELFF
>TRBV5-6|TRBJ2-7
CASSFGGDASYYEQYF
>TRBV24-1|TRBJ2-7
CATSQGSSYEQYF
>TRBV10-1|TRBJ2-7
CASSEPGQGAYEQYF
>TRBV30|TRBJ2-5
CAWRGILAGRDDF
>TRBV4-1|TRBJ1-1
CASSPVGVNTEAFF
>TRBV7-3|TRBJ2-1
CASSLRTSGSVGVENEQFF
>TRBV7-3|TRBJ2-3
CASSLLGSGSTDTQYF
>TRBV12-3/TRBV12-4|TRBJ2-7
CASSLGSSYEQYF
>TRBV2|TRBJ2-2
CAISALTGTSGSLSGELFF
>TRBV7-8|TRBJ1-1
CASSSPKLKWPMNTEAFF
>TRBV4-2|TRBJ1-6
CASSQGNRGSSYNSPLHF
>TRBV30|TRBJ1-3
CAWSTGSGNTIYF
>TRBV6-5|TRBJ2-7
CASSYSTGAAYEQYF
>TRBV11-2|TRBJ2-7
CASSLDIPSSYEQYF
>TRBV7-9|TRBJ2-7
CASSADYDGQYF
>TRBV19|TRBJ1-5
CASEGGQINQPQHF
>TRBV18|TRBJ1-2
CASSPDIYYGYTF